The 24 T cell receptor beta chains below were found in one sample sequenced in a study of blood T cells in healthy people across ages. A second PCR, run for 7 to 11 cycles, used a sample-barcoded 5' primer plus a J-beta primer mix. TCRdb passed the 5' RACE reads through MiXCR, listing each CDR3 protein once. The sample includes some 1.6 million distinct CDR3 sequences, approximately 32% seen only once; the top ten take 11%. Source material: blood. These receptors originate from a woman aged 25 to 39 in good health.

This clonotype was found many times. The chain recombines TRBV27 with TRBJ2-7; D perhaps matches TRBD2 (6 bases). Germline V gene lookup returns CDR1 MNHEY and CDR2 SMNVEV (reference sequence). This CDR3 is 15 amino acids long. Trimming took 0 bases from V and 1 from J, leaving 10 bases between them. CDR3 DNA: TGTGCCAGCAGTTTATCGGGCGGGGATTCCTACGAGCAGTACTTC. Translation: CASSLSGGDSYEQYF.

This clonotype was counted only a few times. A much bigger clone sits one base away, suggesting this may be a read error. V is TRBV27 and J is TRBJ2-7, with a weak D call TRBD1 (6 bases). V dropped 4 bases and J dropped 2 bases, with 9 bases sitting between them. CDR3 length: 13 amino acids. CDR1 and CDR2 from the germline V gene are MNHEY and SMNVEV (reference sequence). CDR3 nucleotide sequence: TGTGCCAGCAGTTACGGACAGCCCTACGAGCAGTACTTC. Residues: CASSYGQPYEQYF.

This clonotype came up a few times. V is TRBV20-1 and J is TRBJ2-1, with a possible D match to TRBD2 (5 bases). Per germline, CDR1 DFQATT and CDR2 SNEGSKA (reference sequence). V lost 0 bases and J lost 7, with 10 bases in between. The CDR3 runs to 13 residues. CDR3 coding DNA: TGCAGTGCTAGAGATGGTTCGGGAAATGAGCAGTTCTTC. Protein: CSARDGSGNEQFF.

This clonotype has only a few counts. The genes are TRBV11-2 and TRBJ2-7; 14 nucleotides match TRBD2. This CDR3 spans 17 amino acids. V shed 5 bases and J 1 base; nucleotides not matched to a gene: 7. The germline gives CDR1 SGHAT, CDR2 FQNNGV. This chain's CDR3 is CASSQGTSGSWSYEQYF. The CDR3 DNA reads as TGTGCCAGCAGCCAAGGGACTAGCGGGAGTTGGTCCTACGAGCAGTACTTC.

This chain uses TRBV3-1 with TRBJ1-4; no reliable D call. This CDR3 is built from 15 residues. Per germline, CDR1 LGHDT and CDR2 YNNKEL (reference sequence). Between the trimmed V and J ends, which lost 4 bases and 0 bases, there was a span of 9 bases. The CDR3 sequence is CASSLVGATNEKLFF. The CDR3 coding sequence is TGTGCCAGCAGCCTGGTGGGCGCAACTAATGAAAAACTGTTTTTT.

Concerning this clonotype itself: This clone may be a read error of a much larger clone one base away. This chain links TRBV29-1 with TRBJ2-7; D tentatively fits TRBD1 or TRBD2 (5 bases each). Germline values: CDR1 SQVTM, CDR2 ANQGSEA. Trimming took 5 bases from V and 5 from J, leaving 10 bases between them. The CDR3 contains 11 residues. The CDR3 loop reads CSVHRTDEQYF. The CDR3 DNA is TGCAGCGTTCACAGGACTGACGAGCAGTACTTC.

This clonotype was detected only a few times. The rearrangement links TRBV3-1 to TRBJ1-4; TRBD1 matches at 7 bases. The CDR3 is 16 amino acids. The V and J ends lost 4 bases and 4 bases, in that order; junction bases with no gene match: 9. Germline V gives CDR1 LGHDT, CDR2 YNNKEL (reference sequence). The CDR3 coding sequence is TGTGCCAGCAGCCGTAAGGGACAGATCAATAATGAAAAACTGTTTTTT. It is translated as CASSRKGQINNEKLFF.

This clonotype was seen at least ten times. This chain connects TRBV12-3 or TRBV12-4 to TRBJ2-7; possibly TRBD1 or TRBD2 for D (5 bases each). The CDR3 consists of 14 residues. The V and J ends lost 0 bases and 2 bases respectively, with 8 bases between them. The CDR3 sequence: CASSLAGPAYEQYF. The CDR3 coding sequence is TGTGCCAGCAGTTTAGCGGGACCAGCCTACGAGCAGTACTTC.

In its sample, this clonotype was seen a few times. Here the CDR3 DNA reads TGTGCCAGCAGCTTAATACTAGCTGTCGATGAGCAGTTCTTC. This sequence encodes CASSLILAVDEQFF. The chain links TRBV11-2 to TRBJ2-1; weak D call: TRBD2 (6 bases). The CDR3 sequence is 14 residues long. Germline values: CDR1 SGHAT, CDR2 FQNNGV. V was shortened by 2 bases and J by 8 bases, with 13 bases between the two germline ends.

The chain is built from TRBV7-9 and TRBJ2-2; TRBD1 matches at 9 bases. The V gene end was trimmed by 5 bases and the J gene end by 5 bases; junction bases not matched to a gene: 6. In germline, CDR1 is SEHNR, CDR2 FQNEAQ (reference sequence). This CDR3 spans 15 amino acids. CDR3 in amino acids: CASSVTGGVTGELFF. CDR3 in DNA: TGTGCCAGCAGCGTGACAGGGGGAGTTACCGGGGAGCTGTTTTTT.

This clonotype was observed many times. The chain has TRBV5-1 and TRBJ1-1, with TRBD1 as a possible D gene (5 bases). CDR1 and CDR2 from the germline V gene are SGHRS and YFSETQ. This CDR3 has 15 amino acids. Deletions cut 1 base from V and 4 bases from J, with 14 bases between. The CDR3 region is CASSLTGGEGTEAFF. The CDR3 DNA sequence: TGCGCCAGCAGCTTGACAGGAGGAGAGGGCACTGAAGCTTTCTTT.

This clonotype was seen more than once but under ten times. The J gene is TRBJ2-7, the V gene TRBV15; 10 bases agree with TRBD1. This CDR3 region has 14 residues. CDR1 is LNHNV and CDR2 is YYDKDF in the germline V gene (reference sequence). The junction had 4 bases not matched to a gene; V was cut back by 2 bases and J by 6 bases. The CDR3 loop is CATSRQRDRGEQYF. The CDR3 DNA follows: TGTGCCACCAGCAGACAACGGGACAGGGGCGAGCAGTACTTC.

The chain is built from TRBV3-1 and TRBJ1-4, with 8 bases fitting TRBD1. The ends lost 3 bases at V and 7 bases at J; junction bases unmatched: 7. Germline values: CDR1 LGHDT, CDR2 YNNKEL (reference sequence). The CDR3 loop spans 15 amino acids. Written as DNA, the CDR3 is TGTGCCAGCAGCCACACCGGGACAGGAGGTGAAAAACTGTTTTTT. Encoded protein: CASSHTGTGGEKLFF.

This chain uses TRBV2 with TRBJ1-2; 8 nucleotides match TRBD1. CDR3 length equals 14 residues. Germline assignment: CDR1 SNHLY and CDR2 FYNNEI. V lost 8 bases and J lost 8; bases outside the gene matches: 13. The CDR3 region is CASGGPDRGGGYTF. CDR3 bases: TGTGCCAGCGGGGGTCCTGACAGGGGAGGAGGCTACACCTTC.

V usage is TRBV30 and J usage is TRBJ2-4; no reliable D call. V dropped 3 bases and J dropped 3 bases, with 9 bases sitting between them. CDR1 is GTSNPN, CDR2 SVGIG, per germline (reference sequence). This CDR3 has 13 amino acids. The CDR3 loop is CAWRSPGKNIQYF. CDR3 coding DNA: TGTGCCTGGAGATCTCCGGGCAAAAACATTCAGTACTTC. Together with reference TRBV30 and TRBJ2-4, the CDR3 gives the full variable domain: SQTIHQWPATLVQPVGSPLSLECTVEGTSNPNLYWYRQAAGRGLQLLFYSVGIGQISSEVPQNLSASRPQDRQFILSSKKLLLSDSGFYLCAWRSPGKNIQYFGAGTRLSVL.

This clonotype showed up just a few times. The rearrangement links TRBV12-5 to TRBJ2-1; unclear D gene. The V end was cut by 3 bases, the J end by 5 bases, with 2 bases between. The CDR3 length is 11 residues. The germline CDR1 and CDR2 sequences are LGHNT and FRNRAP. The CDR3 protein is CASGFNNEQFF. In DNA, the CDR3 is TGTGCTAGTGGTTTTAACAATGAGCAGTTCTTC.

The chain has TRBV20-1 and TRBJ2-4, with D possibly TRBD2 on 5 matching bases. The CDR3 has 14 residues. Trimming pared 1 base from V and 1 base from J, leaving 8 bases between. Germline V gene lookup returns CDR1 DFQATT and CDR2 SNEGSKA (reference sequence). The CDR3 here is CSARVPGAKNIQYF. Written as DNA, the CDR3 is TGCAGTGCTAGAGTGCCGGGGGCCAAAAACATTCAGTACTTC.

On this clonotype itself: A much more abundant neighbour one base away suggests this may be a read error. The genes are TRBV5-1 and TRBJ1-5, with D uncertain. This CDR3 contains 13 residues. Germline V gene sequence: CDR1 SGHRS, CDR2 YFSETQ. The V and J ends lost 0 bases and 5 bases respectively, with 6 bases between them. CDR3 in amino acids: CASSLDPDQPQHF. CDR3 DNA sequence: TGCGCCAGCAGCTTGGACCCCGATCAGCCCCAGCATTTT.

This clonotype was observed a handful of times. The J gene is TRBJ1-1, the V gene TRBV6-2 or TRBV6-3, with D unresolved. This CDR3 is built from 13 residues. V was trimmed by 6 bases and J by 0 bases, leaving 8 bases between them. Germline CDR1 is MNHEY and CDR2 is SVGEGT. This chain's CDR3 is CASSNNMNTEAFF. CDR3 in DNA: TGTGCCAGCAGCAATAACATGAACACTGAAGCTTTCTTT.

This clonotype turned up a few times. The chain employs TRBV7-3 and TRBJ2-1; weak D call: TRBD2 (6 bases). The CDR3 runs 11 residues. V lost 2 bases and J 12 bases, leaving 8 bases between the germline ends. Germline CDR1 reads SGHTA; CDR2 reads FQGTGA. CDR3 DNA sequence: TGTGCCAGCAGCTTATACGGGGGGCAGTTCTTC. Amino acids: CASSLYGGQFF. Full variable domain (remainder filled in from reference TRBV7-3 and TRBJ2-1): GAGVSQTPSNKVTEKGKYVELRCDPISGHTALYWYRQSLGQGPEFLIYFQGTGAADDSGLPNDRFFAVRPEGSVSTLKIQRTERGDSAVYLCASSLYGGQFFGPGTRLTVL.

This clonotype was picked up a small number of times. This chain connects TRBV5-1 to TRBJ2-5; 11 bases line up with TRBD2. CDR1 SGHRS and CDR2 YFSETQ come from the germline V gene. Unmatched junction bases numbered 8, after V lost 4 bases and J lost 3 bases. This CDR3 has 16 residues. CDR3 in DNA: TGCGCCAGCAGCGGAGAAATACTAGCGGGGGAAGAGACCCAGTACTTC. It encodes CASSGEILAGEETQYF.

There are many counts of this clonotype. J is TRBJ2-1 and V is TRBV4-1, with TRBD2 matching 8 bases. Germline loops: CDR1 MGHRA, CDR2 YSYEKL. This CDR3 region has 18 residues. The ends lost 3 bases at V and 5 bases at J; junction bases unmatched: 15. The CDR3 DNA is TGCGCCAGCAGCCACACGAATATGGGACTAGGGTCCGACAATGAGCAGTTCTTC. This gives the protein CASSHTNMGLGSDNEQFF.

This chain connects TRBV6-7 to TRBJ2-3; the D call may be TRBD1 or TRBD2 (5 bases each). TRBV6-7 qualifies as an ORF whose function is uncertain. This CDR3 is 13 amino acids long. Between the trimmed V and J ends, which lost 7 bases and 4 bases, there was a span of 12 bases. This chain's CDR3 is CASNGRDPDTQYF. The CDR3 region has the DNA TGTGCCAGCAATGGTAGGGACCCAGATACGCAGTATTTT.

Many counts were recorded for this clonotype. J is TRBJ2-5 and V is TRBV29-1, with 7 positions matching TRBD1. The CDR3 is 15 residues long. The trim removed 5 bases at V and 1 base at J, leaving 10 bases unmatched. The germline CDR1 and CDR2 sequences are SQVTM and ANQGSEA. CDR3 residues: CSVRIRDSRQETQYF. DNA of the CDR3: TGCAGCGTTCGGATCCGGGACAGCCGCCAAGAGACCCAGTACTTC. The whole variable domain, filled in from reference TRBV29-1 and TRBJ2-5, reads SAVISQKPSRDICQRGTSLTIQCQVDSQVTMMFWYRQQPGQSLTLIATANQGSEATYESGFVIDKFPISRPNLTFSTLTVSNMSPEDSSIYLCSVRIRDSRQETQYFGPGTRLLVL.